This T cell receptor (beta chain) was captured by sequencing in a study of control samples from healthy donors and cancer patients. Clones were read by immunoSEQ multiplex PCR, and TCRdb kept only the in-frame ones, dropping some. The sample lists some 30,000 clones, roughly nine tenths seen once, with about 3.8% in the top ten. Germline V gene data show CDR1 as LGHDT and CDR2 as YNNKEL (reference sequence). The V and J ends lost 0 bases and 7 bases, in that order; junction bases with no gene match: 8. This CDR3 has 16 amino acids. The clonotype was recovered from a female donor with melanoma. The chain employs TRBV3-1 (or the pseudogene TRBV3-2) and TRBJ1-4, with TRBD1 identical over 7 bases. The sequenced material came from formalin-fixed, paraffin-embedded tissue. The CDR3 region is CASSQDPTGVGEKLFF. CDR3 sequence (DNA): TGTGCCAGCAGCCAAGATCCAACAGGGGTGGGTGAAAAACTGTTTTTT.